The present entry profiles one TCR beta chain with its context. What it binds is unknown. V was pared by 6 bases and J by 5 bases, with 7 bases between. The CDR3 covers 11 residues. CDR1 and CDR2 (germline): MNHNS, SASEGT. The data are from a study of cytomegalovirus exposure and HLA in healthy donors. The wider study: Per a later analysis, the roughly 700 first-cohort and 100 to 150 validation repertoires shared one platform. Overall study findings and caveats: Subsequent analysis showed first-cohort TCR clusters tending to co-occur in more than 90 validation repertoires.

From the 120-subject validation cohort, which was separate from the roughly 620-subject first cohort, the donors were drawn. Produced via immunoSEQ multiplex PCR; TCRdb's table is partial and in-frame only. The repertoire consists of 70,000 or so clones, with nearly 95% occurring once and the leading ten covering about 1.6%. This chain links TRBV6-1 with TRBJ1-2; perhaps TRBD1 as D (6 bases). Sequencing input: PBMCs. The clonotype originates from a man in his late teens or twenties in good health and CMV-seropositive. The CDR3 coding sequence is TGTGCCAGCAGGGGACAATATGGCTACACCTTC. Translating it yields CASRGQYGYTF.